Each of the 9 T cell receptor beta chains below was sequenced from the same sample in a study of CD8+CD57+ T cells in acquired aplastic anemia. TCR beta VDJ combinations and CDR3 sequences were profiled from genomic DNA. TCRdb processed the reads anew with MiXCR; each CDR3 protein has one entry. This table has 450,000 to 550,000 distinct CDR3 sequences, around a third appearing once. CD8+CD57+ cell expansion had been shown by flow cytometry in patients chosen for sequencing. Sample: sorted CD4+, CD8+, or CD8+CD57+ T cells (not recorded which) from PBMCs. Source of these receptors: a human donor with aplastic anemia.

The chain links TRBV2 to TRBJ1-2, with 10 bases that match TRBD1. Germline lookup yields CDR1 SNHLY and CDR2 FYNNEI. The V and J ends lost 3 bases and 6 bases, in that order; junction bases with no gene match: 4. The length of the CDR3 is 14 residues. In nucleotides, the CDR3 is TGTGCCAGCAGTGAGGGACAGGGGTTTCATGGCTACACCTTC. It encodes CASSEGQGFHGYTF.

This clonotype was seen more than once but under ten times. V and J are TRBV12-3 or TRBV12-4 and TRBJ1-3; D unresolved. Trimming cost V 5 bases and J 0 bases, with 14 bases left between them. This CDR3 has 16 residues. As DNA, the CDR3 is TGTGCCAGCAGTCCGAGGAGTGCCCACTCTGGAAACACCATATATTTT. This encodes CASSPRSAHSGNTIYF.

This clonotype was picked up many times. V usage is TRBV15 and J usage is TRBJ2-7; tentative D call: TRBD2 (5 bases). The CDR3 extends over 14 amino acids. The germline V gene encodes CDR1 LNHNV and CDR2 YYDKDF (reference sequence). Trimming took 3 bases from V and 0 from J, leaving 9 bases between them. For the CDR3, the DNA is TGTGCCACCAGCAGGAAACGGGACTCCTACGAGCAGTACTTC. Its protein product is CATSRKRDSYEQYF. Full variable domain (remainder filled in from reference TRBV15 and TRBJ2-7): DAMVIQNPRYQVTQFGKPVTLSCSQTLNHNVMYWYQQKSSQAPKLLFHYYDKDFNNEADTPDNFQSRRPNTSFCFLDIRSPGLGDTAMYLCATSRKRDSYEQYFGPGTRLTVT.

The chain uses TRBV5-6 and TRBJ2-6; possible D gene TRBD1, 5 bases. Germline V gives CDR1 SGHDT, CDR2 YYEEEE. The CDR3 is 17 residues long. The V and J ends lost 4 bases and 0 bases respectively, with 14 bases between them. In nucleotides, the CDR3 is TGTGCCAGCAGCCGATCTTTACAGGCCTCTGGGGCCAACGTCCTGACTTTC. It encodes CASSRSLQASGANVLTF.

The rearrangement joins TRBV6-2 or TRBV6-3 to TRBJ1-6; the D gene is possibly TRBD1 (6 bases). The V end lost 6 bases, the J end lost 7 bases, and 22 bases lay between the germline ends. The CDR3 contains 17 residues. Germline CDR1 MNHEY, CDR2 SVGEGT. CDR3 in amino acids: CASSTAEGHPFNSPLHF. The CDR3 DNA is TGTGCCAGCAGCACGGCCGAGGGACATCCTTTCAATTCACCCCTCCACTTT.

Remarks on this clonotype: This may come from a read error, since a much larger clone is one base off. V is TRBV12-3 or TRBV12-4 and J is TRBJ2-7, with D uncertain. This CDR3 has 14 residues. CDR3 in DNA: TGTGCCAGCGGTTTCGGTCAGGCACCCTACGAGCAGTACTTC. This gives the protein CASGFGQAPYEQYF.

The chain has TRBV7-8 and TRBJ2-3, with TRBD2 matching over 10 bases. This CDR3 spans 17 amino acids. Per the germline V gene, CDR1 is SGHVS and CDR2 is FQNEAQ. Trimming took 0 bases from V and 6 from J; bases not matched to a gene: 9. The CDR3 DNA reads TGTGCCAGCAGCTTAGCAAGACGGCTAGCGGGAGATGATACGCAGTATTTT. Its protein product is CASSLARRLAGDDTQYF.

The chain combines TRBV7-9 with TRBJ2-7; 8 positions match TRBD2. Germline trimming cut 5 bases from V and 4 bases from J; bases unmatched to any gene: 7. Germline V gene lookup returns CDR1 SEHNR and CDR2 FQNEAQ (reference sequence). There are 14 residues in the CDR3. Here the CDR3 reads CASSPRLATYEQYF. In DNA, the CDR3 is TGTGCCAGCAGCCCCAGACTAGCGACTTACGAGCAGTACTTC. Full variable domain (outside the CDR3, taken from reference TRBV7-9 and TRBJ2-7): DTGVSQNPRHKITKRGQNVTFRCDPISEHNRLYWYRQTLGQGPEFLTYFQNEAQLEKSRLLSDRFSAERPKGSFSTLEIQRTEQGDSAMYLCASSPRLATYEQYFGPGTRLTVT.

This clonotype came up a few times. The chain carries TRBV7-2 and TRBJ1-5; no definite D call. V shed 0 bases and J shed 0 bases, with 12 bases lying between them. The CDR3 spans 17 residues. Per the germline V gene, CDR1 is SGHTA and CDR2 is FQGNSA. CDR3 residues: CASSLATAWGSNQPQHF. CDR3 bases: TGTGCCAGCAGCTTAGCCACAGCATGGGGTAGCAATCAGCCCCAGCATTTT.